Sequencing of this TCR beta chain was carried out in a study of blood T cells in healthy people across ages. Whole-study results and caveats: TCR beta diversity, measured per million T cells, fell in a roughly linear way with age. In the absence of known donor CMV status, changes in expanded clonotypes were possibly confounded.

Primed by a sample-barcoded 5' primer and a J-beta primer mix, a second PCR proceeded for 7 to 11 cycles. TCRdb processed the 5' RACE reads anew with MiXCR; each CDR3 protein has one entry. The repertoire holds about 1.5 million distinct CDR3 sequences, with under 55% as singletons. This clonotype was seen a few times. Its antigen is undetermined. The CDR3 loop spans 14 amino acids. V dropped 3 bases and J dropped 0 bases, with 7 bases sitting between them. Donors were systemically healthy Caucasian individuals from Russia aged roughly 6 to 95 years. The draw of peripheral blood yielded roughly 10 milliliters from each donor.

The rearrangement joins TRBV12-3 or TRBV12-4 to TRBJ2-3; unclear D gene. Sequenced input: blood. The receptor's source is a woman younger than 35 in good health. This CDR3 is CASSFFPSTDTQYF. The CDR3 region has the DNA TGTGCCAGCAGTTTTTTCCCCAGCACAGATACGCAGTATTTT.